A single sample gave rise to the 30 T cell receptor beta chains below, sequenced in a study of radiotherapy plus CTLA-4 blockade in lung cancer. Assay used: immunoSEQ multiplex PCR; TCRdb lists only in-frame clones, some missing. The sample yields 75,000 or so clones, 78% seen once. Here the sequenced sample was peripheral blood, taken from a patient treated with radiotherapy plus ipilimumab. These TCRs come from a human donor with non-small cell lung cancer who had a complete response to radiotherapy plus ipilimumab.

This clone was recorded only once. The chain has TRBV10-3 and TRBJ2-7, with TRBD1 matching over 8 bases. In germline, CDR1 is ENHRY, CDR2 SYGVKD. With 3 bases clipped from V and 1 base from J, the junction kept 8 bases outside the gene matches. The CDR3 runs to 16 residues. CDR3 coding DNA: TGTGCCATCAGTGACGGAGGACAGGGAAGATCCTACGAGCAGTACTTC. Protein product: CAISDGGQGRSYEQYF.

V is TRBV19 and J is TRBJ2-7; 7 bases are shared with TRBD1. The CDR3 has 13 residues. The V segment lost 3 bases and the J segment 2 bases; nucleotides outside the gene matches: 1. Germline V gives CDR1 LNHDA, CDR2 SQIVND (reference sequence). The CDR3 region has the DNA TGTGCCAGTAGTATCGACAGGGCCTACGAGCAGTACTTC. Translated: CASSIDRAYEQYF. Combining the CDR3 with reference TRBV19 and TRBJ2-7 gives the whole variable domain DGGITQSPKYLFRKEGQNVTLSCEQNLNHDAMYWYRQDPGQGLRLIYYSQIVNDFQKGDIAEGYSVSREKKESFPLTVTSAQKNPTAFYLCASSIDRAYEQYFGPGTRLTVT.

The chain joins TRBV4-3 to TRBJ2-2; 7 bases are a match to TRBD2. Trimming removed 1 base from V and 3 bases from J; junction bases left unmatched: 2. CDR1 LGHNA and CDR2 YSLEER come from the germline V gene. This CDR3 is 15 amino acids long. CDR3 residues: CASSQGGRDTGELFF. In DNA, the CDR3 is TGCGCCAGCAGCCAAGGGGGGAGGGACACCGGGGAGCTGTTTTTT.

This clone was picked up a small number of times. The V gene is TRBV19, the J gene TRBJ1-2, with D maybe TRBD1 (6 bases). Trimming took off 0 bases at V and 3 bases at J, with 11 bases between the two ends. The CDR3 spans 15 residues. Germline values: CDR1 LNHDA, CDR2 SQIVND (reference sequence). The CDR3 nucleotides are TGTGCCAGTAGTATAGAACAGGGCCCACACTATGGCTACACCTTC. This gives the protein CASSIEQGPHYGYTF.

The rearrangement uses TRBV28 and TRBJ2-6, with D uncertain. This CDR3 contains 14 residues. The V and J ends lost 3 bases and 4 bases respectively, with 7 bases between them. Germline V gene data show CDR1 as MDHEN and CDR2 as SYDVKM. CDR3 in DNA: TGTGCCAGCAGTTTTTCGGCGGGGGCCAACGTCCTGACTTTC. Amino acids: CASSFSAGANVLTF.

This CDR3 reads CASSSNTGELFF. The CDR3 region has the DNA TGTGCCAGCAGTTCTAACACCGGGGAGCTGTTTTTT. The chain joins TRBV27 to TRBJ2-2; D remains ambiguous. V was shortened by 4 bases and J by 2 bases, with 2 bases between the two germline ends. The CDR3 totals 12 residues. Germline values: CDR1 MNHEY, CDR2 SMNVEV (reference sequence).

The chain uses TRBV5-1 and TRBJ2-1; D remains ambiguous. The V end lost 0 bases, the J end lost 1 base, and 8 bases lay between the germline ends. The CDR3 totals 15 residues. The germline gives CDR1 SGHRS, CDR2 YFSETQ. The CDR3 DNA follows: TGCGCCAGCAGCTTGGGGCTGCAGTCCTACAATGAGCAGTTCTTC. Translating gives CASSLGLQSYNEQFF. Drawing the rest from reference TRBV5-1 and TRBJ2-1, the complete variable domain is KAGVTQTPRYLIKTRGQQVTLSCSPISGHRSVSWYQQTPGQGLQFLFEYFSETQRNKGNFPGRFSGRQFSNSRSEMNVSTLELGDSALYLCASSLGLQSYNEQFFGPGTRLTVL.

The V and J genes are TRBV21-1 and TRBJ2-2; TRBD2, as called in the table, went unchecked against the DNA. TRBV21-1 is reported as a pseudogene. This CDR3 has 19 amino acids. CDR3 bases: TGTGCCAGCAGCAAAGACGGCACTAGCGGTTCCTCGGGTACCGGGGAGCTGTTTTTT. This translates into CASSKDGTSGSSGTGELFF.

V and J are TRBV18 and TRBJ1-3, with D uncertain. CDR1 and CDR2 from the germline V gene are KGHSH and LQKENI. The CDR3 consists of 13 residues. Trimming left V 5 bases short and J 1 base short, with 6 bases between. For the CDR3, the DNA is TGTGCCAGCTCAGGAGGGTCTGGAAACACCATATATTTT. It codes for CASSGGSGNTIYF.

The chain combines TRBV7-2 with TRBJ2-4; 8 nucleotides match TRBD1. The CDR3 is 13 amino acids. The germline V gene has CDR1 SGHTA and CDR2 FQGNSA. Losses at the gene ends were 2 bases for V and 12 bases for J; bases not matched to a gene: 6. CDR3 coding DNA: TGTGCCAGCAGCTTAAGACAGGGGCCAGCTCAGTACTTC. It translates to CASSLRQGPAQYF. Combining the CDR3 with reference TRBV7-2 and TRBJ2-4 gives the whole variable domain GAGVSQSPSNKVTEKGKDVELRCDPISGHTALYWYRQSLGQGLEFLIYFQGNSAPDKSGLPSDRFSAERTGGSVSTLTIQRTQQEDSAVYLCASSLRQGPAQYFGAGTRLSVL.

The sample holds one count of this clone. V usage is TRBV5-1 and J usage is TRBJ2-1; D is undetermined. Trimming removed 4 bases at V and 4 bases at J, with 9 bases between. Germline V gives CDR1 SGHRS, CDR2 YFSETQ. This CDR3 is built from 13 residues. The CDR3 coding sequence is TGCGCCAGCAGCGAGACTGCATACAATGAGCAGTTCTTC. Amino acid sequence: CASSETAYNEQFF.

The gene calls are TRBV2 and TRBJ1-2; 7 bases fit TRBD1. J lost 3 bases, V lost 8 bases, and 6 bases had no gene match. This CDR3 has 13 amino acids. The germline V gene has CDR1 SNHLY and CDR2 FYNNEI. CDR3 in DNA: TGTGCCAGCCGGAGTGACAGGGACTATGGCTACACCTTC. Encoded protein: CASRSDRDYGYTF.

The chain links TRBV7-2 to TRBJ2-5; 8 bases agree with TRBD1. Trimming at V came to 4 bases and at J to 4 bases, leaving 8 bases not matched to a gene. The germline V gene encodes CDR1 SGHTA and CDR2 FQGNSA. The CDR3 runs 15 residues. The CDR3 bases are TGTGCCAGCAGCTCGGACAGGGTCGGGGGAGAGACCCAGTACTTC. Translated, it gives CASSSDRVGGETQYF.

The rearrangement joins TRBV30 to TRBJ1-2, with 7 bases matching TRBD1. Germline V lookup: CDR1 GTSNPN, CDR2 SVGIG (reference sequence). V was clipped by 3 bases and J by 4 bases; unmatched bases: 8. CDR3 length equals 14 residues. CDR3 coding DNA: TGTGCCTGGAGGAAGGACAGGATAAGCTATGGCTACACCTTC. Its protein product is CAWRKDRISYGYTF.

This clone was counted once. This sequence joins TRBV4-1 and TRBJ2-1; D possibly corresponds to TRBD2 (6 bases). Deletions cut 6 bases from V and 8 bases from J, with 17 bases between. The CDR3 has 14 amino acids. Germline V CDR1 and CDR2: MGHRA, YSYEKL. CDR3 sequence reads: CASRPARASDEQFF. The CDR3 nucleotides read TGCGCCAGCAGGCCCGCACGGGCTAGCGATGAGCAGTTCTTC.

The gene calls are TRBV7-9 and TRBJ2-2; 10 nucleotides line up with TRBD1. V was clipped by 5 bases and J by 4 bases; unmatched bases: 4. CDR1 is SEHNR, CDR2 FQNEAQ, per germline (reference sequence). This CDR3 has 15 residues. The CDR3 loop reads CASSIRTGGTGELFF. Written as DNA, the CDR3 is TGTGCCAGCAGCATCCGGACAGGGGGCACCGGGGAGCTGTTTTTT.

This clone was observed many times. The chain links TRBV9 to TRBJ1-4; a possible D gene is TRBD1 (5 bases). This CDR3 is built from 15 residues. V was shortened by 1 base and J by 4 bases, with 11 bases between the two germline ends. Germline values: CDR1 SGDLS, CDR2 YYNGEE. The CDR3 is CASSVYGGDNEKLFF. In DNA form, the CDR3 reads TGTGCCAGCAGCGTATATGGAGGGGATAATGAAAAACTGTTTTTT.

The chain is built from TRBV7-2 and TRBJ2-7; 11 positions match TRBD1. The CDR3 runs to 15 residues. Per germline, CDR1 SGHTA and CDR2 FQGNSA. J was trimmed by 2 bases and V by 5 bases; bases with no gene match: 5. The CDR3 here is CASSPAGQGAYEQYF. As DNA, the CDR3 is TGTGCCAGCAGCCCTGCGGGACAGGGGGCCTACGAGCAGTACTTC.

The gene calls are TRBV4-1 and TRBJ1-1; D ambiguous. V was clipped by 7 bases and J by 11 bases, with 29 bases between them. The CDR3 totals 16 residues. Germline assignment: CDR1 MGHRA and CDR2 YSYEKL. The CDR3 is CASTAVSGRLASRAFF. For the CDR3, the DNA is TGCGCCAGCACCGCAGTGTCGGGCAGACTAGCCTCCAGGGCTTTCTTT.

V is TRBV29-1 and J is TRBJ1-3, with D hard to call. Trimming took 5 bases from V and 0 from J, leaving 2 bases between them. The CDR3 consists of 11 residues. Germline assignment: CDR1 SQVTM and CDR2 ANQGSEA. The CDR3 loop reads CSVHSGNTIYF. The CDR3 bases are TGCAGCGTTCACTCTGGAAACACCATATATTTT.

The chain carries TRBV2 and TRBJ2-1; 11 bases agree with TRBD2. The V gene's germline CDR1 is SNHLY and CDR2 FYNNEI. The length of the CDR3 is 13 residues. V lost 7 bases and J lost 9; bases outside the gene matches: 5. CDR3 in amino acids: CASKTSGSVEQFF. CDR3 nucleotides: TGTGCCAGCAAAACTAGCGGGAGTGTTGAGCAGTTCTTC.

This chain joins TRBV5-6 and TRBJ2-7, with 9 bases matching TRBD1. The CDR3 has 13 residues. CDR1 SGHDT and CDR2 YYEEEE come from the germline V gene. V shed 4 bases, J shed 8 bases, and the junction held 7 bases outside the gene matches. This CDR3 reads CASSGTGTLQQYF. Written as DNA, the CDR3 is TGTGCCAGCAGCGGGACAGGGACACTTCAGCAGTACTTC.

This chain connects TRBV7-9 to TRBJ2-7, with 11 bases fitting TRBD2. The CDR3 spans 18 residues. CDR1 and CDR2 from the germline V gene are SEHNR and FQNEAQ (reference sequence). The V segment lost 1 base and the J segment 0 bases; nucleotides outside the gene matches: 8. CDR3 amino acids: CASSLGPPSGGYSYEQYV. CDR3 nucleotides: TGTGCCAGCAGCTTAGGCCCCCCTAGCGGGGGGTACTCCTACGAGCAGTACGTC.

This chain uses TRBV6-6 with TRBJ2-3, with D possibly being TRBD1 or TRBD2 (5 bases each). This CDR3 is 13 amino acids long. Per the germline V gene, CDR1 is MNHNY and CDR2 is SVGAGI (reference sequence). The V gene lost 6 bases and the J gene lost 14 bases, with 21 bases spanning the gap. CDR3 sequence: CASSQGRGRGLYF. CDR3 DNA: TGTGCCAGCAGCCAGGGCCGGGGACGGGGTCTGTATTTT.

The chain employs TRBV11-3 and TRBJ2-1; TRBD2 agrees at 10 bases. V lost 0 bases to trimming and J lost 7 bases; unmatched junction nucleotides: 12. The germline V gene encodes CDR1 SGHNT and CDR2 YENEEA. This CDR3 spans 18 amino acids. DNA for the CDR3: TGTGCCAGCAGCTTAGATTGGGCTAGCGGGGGCCCCAGGAATGAGCAGTTCTTC. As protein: CASSLDWASGGPRNEQFF. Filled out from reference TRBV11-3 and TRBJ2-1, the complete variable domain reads EAGVVQSPRYKIIEKKQPVAFWCNPISGHNTLYWYLQNLGQGPELLIRYENEEAVDDSQLPKDRFSAERLKGVDSTLKIQPAELGDSAVYLCASSLDWASGGPRNEQFFGPGTRLTVL.

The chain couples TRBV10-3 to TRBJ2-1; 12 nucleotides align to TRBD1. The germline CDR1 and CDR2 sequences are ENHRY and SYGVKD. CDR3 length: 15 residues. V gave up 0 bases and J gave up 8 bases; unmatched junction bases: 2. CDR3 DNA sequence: TGTGCCATCAGTGAGTCTGGGACAGGGGGCCATGAGCAGTTCTTC. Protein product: CAISESGTGGHEQFF.

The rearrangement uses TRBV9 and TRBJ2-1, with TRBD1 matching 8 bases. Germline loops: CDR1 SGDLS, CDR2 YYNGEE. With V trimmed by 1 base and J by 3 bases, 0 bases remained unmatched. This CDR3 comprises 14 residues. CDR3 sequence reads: CASSVTGGYNEQFF. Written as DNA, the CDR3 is TGTGCCAGCAGCGTAACAGGGGGCTACAATGAGCAGTTCTTC.

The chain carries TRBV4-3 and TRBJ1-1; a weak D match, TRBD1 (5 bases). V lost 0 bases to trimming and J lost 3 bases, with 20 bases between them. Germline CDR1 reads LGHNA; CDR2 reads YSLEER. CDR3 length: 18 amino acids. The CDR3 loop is CASSQDKPGLRGDTEAFF. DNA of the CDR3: TGCGCCAGCAGCCAAGATAAACCGGGACTCCGAGGGGACACTGAAGCTTTCTTT.

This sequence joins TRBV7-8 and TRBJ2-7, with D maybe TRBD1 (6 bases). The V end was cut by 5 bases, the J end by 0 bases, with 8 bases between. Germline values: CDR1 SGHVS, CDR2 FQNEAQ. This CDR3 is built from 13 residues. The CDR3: CASSRGSSYEQYV. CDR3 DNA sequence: TGTGCCAGCAGCAGGGGGAGCTCCTACGAGCAGTACGTC.

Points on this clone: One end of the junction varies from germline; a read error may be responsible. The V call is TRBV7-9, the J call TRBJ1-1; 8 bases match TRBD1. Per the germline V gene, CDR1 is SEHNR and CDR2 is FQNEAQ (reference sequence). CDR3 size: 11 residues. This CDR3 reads CASMRQGSRLF. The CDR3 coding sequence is TGTGCCAGCATGAGACAGGGGTCGCGCCTATTT.